This T cell receptor (beta chain) was documented in a study of blood T cell repertoires in COVID-19. Study-wide background: COVID-19 samples from acute and convalescent phases originated in the United States, Italy and Spain.

In the original analysis: Scientists estimated how many nucleated cells there were by amplifying reference gene primers. The method was immunoSEQ multiplex PCR; TCRdb's version includes in-frame clones alone and lacks a portion of them. V and J calls and clone size are those listed in that table; D and trimming were worked out from the DNA. This repertoire shows about 37,000 clones, 81% found once; its top ten account for about 3%. The CDR3 totals 15 residues. The germline CDR1 and CDR2 sequences are KGHSH and LQKENI. Trimming removed 2 bases at V and 2 bases at J, with 10 bases between. This TCR was sampled from an older man with COVID-19, enrolled during active disease. The sequenced sample consisted of peripheral blood. This chain connects TRBV18 to TRBJ1-5, with D uncertain. CDR3 sequence reads: CASSPSTGGNQPQHF. Written as DNA, the CDR3 is TGTGCCAGCTCACCAAGCACCGGAGGCAATCAGCCCCAGCATTTT.